The entry that follows covers one T cell receptor beta chain sequence. Original data processing: Amplification with reference gene primers provided the estimates of nucleated cell counts. This table comes from immunoSEQ multiplex PCR, and its TCRdb copy is limited to in-frame clones, with some not included. Clone size and the V and J calls come from that table; the DNA yielded D and trimming. Of roughly 65,000 clones listed, about 88% are singletons. These data originate in a study of blood T cell repertoires in COVID-19. Study summary: The study drew acute and convalescent COVID-19 samples from the United States, Italy and Spain.

CDR3 length: 18 residues. V trimming: 1 base; J trimming: 6 bases; junction bases outside the gene matches: 11. Germline V gene data show CDR1 as LGHDT and CDR2 as YNNKEL (reference sequence). The source is a man aged 60 to 75 with acute or convalescent COVID-19. This sequence joins TRBV3-1 (or the pseudogene TRBV3-2) and TRBJ1-5; TRBD1 aligns across 11 bases. The source material was peripheral blood. The CDR3 bases are TGTGCCAGCAGCCAAGGCCCGACAGGACAGGGGGCAAGTCAGCCCCAGCATTTT. Translated, it gives CASSQGPTGQGASQPQHF.